This T cell receptor beta chain stems from a study of T cells in Graves' hyperthyroidism and ophthalmopathy. Study in general: At the time of initial diagnosis and before any treatment, peripheral blood was collected.

Study-level findings and limits: Most clonotypes expanded in thyroid above 0.001 were likewise present in blood.

V was trimmed by 5 bases and J by 5 bases, leaving 19 bases between them. The germline V gene has CDR1 SGHTA and CDR2 FQGNSA. The CDR3 extends over 17 amino acids. Hyperthyroidism had been newly diagnosed in patients aged 18 to 65, and its duration was under 2 months. Diagnoses used clinical symptoms, serum thyroxine and TRAb, thyroid ultrasound and orbital computed tomography. This clonotype appeared once. Its antigen is not identified. TCR beta CDR3 region amplification was performed from RNA transcripts. TCR CDR3 regions were first amplified by RT-PCR with HTBI primers. MiXCR, applied by TCRdb to the multiplex PCR reads, yields one record per CDR3 protein. Found here are fewer than 900,000 distinct CDR3 sequences, over 15% of them singletons; the top ten hold 16%.

The sequenced material came from blood. The chain employs TRBV7-2 and TRBJ1-6; maybe TRBD1 (5 bases). This TCR came from a woman in her fifties or sixties with Graves' hyperthyroidism that later progressed to Graves' ophthalmopathy. The CDR3 spells CASSLGGHPTNNSPLHF. DNA of the CDR3: TGTGCCAGCAGCCTTGGAGGACACCCTACGAATAATTCACCCCTCCACTTT.